This T cell receptor beta chain comes out of a study of blood T cell repertoires in COVID-19. The wider study: Italy, Spain and the United States were the sources of the convalescent and acute COVID-19 samples.

Original analysis: Estimated nucleated cell counts came from reference gene primer amplification. This table comes from immunoSEQ multiplex PCR, and its TCRdb copy is limited to in-frame clones, with some not included. That table furnishes V, J and clone size, whereas the DNA furnished D and trimming. The sample lists around 150,000 clones, approximately 88% occurring once. V was shortened by 4 bases and J by 0 bases, with 16 bases between the two germline ends. The CDR3 contains 16 residues. The germline V gene has CDR1 MGHRA and CDR2 YSYEKL. The sample taken for sequencing was peripheral blood. This rearrangement joins TRBV4-1 to TRBJ2-7, with D possibly TRBD2 on 6 matching bases. The sequence was collected from a woman in her fifties or sixties who had recovered from COVID-19. DNA of the CDR3: TGCGCCAGCAGCCGCAGAGCGGGCCCGAGCTCCTACGAGCAGTACTTC. Amino acids: CASSRRAGPSSYEQYF.